Each of the 2 T cell receptor beta chains below was sequenced from the same sample in a study of T cell changes during pregnancy in multiple sclerosis. The method was immunoSEQ multiplex PCR; TCRdb's version includes in-frame clones alone and lacks a portion of them. This sample carries roughly 100,000 clones, less than 95% of them seen once, and the ten largest clones take around 1.5%. The sample consisted of peripheral blood, taken after pregnancy. The receptors here all came from a female donor with multiple sclerosis, enrolled in a pregnancy study.

Regarding this clone: No DNA is shown, since the ends of the CDR3 on it are uncertain; the CDR3 is the one TCRdb lists. This chain uses TRBV6-6 with TRBJ1-1; the table gives TRBD1 as D, unverified against the DNA. Inclusive of both ends, the CDR3 amounts to 16 amino acids. Germline V gives CDR1 MNHNY, CDR2 SVGAGI (reference sequence). The CDR3 is CASSSSDLKGYTEAFF.

This rearrangement joins TRBV6-1 to TRBJ1-5, with D maybe TRBD1 (6 bases). The CDR3 loop spans 13 amino acids. Germline CDR1 MNHNS, CDR2 SASEGT. V lost 7 bases and J 7 bases, leaving 14 bases between the germline ends. CDR3 region: CASILGGGQPQHF. CDR3 coding DNA: TGTGCCAGCATCTTAGGGGGGGGACAGCCCCAGCATTTT.